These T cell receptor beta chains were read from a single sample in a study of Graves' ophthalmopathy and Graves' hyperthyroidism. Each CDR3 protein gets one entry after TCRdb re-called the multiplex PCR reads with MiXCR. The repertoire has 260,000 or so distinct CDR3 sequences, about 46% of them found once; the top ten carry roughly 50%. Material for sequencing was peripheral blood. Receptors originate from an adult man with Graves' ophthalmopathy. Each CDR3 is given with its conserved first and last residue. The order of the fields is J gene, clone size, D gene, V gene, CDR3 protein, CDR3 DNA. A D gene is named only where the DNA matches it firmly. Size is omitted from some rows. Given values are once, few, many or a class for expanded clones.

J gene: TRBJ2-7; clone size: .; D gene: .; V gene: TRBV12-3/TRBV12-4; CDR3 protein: CASSSCSYEQYF; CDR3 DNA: TGTGCCAGCAGTTCCTGCAGCTACGAGCAGTACTTC
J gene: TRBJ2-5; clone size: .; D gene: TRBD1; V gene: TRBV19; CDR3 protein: CASSPRDRGYQETQYF; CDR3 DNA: TGTGCCAGTAGTCCTCGGGACAGGGGGTACCAAGAGACCCAGTACTTC
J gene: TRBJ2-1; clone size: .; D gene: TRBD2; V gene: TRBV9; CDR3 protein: CASSAIGTSGIHSQQFF; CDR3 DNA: TGTGCCAGCAGCGCTATTGGGACTAGCGGGATTCATTCACAACAGTTCTTC
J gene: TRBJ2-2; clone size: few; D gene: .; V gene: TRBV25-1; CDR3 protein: CASNEGGAGTGELFF; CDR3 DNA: TGTGCCAGCAACGAAGGGGGGGCGGGCACCGGGGAGCTGTTTTTT
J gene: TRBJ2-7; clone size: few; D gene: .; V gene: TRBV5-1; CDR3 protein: CASSSVGDGTYEQYF; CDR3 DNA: TGCGCCAGCAGCTCCGTGGGGGATGGCACCTACGAGCAGTACTTC
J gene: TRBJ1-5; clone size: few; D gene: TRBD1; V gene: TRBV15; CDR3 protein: CATSSSTGSNQPQHF; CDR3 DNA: TGTGCCACCAGCAGCTCGACAGGGAGCAATCAGCCCCAGCATTTT
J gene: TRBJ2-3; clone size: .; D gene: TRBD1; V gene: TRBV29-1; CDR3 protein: CSVESYRGYTDTQYF; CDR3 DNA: TGCAGCGTTGAGAGCTACAGGGGGTACACAGATACGCAGTATTTT
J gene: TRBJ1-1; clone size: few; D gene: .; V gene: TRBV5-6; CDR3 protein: CASSFTEAFF; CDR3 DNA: TGTGCCAGCAGCTTCACTGAAGCTTTCTTT
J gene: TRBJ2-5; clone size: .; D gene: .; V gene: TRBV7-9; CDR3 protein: CASSPPGGSRETQYF; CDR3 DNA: TGTGCCAGCAGCCCCCCCGGAGGGAGTCGAGAGACCCAGTACTTC
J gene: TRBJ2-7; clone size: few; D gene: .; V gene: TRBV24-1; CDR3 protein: CATSDLHEQYF; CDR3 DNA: TGTGCCACCAGTGATTTGCACGAGCAGTACTTC
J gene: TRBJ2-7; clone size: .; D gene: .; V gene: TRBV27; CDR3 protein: CASSRGTAAYEQYF; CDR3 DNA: TGTGCCAGCAGTCGCGGGACGGCAGCCTACGAGCAGTACTTC
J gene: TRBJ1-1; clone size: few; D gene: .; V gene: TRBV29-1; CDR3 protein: CSVDISTEAFF; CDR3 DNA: TGCAGCGTTGATATTAGCACTGAAGCTTTCTTT
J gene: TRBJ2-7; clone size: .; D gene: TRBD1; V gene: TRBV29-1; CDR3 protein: CSVPGQGKNFGEQYF; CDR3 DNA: TGCAGCGTTCCGGGACAGGGGAAAAACTTTGGCGAGCAGTACTTC
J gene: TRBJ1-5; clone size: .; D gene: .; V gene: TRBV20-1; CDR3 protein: CSAREGIDSNQPQHF; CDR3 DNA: TGCAGTGCTAGGGAGGGAATAGATAGCAATCAGCCCCAGCATTTT
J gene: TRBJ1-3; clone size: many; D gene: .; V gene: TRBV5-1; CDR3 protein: CASRGTSGNTIYF; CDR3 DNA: TGCGCCAGCAGGGGGACCTCTGGAAACACCATATATTTT
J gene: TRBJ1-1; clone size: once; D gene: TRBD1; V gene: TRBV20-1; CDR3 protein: CSAYRQGPTEAFF; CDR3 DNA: TGCAGTGCTTACCGACAGGGGCCCACTGAAGCTTTCTTT
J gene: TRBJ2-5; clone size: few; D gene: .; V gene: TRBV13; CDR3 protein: CASSSAYF; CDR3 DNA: TGTGCCAGCAGTTCGGCATACTTC
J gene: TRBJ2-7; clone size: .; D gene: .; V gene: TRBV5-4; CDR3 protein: CASSLDGTLWEQYF; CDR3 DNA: TGTGCCAGCAGCTTGGACGGAACCCTCTGGGAGCAGTACTTC
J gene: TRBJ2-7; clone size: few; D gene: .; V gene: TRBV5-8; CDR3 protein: CASSLGGEGGEQYF; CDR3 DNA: TGTGCCAGCAGCTTGGGAGGTGAAGGTGGCGAGCAGTACTTC
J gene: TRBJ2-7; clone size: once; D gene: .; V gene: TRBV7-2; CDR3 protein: CASSLQTRAGSYEQYF; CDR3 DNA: TGTGCCAGCAGCCTTCAGACCCGGGCGGGCTCCTACGAGCAGTACTTC
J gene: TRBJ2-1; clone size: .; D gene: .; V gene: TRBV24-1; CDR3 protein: CATSDPVLVSNEQFF; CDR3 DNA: TGTGCCACCAGTGATCCTGTGCTAGTATCAAATGAGCAGTTCTTC
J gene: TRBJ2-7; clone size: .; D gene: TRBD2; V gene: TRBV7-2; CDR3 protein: CASSLSGATSYEQYF; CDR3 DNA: TGTGCCAGCAGCTTAAGCGGGGCTACCTCCTACGAGCAGTACTTC
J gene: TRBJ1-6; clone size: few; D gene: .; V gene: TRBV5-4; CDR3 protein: CASSSRQDQLGRPLHF; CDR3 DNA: TGTGCCAGCAGCTCGCGACAGGACCAACTGGGGCGGCCCCTCCACTTT
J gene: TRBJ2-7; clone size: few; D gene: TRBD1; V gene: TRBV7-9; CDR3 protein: CASSLDRGVGYEQYF; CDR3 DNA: TGTGCCAGCAGCTTAGACAGGGGAGTAGGCTACGAGCAGTACTTC
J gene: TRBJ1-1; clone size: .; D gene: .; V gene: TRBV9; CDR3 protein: CASSVVERSPTEAFF; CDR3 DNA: TGTGCCAGCAGCGTAGTGGAACGATCCCCCACTGAAGCTTTCTTT
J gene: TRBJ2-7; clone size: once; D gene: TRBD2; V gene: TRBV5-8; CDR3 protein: CASSSLAGGYGEQYF; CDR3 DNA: TGTGCCAGCAGTTCTCTAGCGGGGGGGTATGGAGAGCAGTACTTC
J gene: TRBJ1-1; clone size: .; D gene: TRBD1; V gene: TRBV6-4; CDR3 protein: CASSEIAGGARTEAFF; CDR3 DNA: TGTGCCAGCAGCGAAATTGCAGGGGGCGCGAGAACTGAAGCTTTCTTT
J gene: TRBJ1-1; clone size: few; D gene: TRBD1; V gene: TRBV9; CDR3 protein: CASSPIPGQGRNTEAFF; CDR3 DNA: TGTGCCAGCAGCCCCATCCCGGGACAGGGGAGGAACACTGAAGCTTTCTTT
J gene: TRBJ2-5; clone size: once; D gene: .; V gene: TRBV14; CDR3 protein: CASSPGTAGETQYF; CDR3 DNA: TGTGCCAGCTCACCGGGGACAGCGGGGGAGACCCAGTACTTC
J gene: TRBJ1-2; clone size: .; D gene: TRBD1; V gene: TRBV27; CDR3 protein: CASTGDRGRNGYTF; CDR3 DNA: TGTGCCAGCACGGGGGACAGGGGGCGAAATGGCTACACCTTC
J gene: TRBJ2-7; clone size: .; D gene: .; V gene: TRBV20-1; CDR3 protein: CSARGYRKEGGNEQYF; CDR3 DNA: TGCAGTGCTAGAGGGTATCGAAAGGAGGGGGGGAACGAGCAGTACTTC
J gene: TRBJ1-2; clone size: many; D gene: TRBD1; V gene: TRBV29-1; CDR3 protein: CSVWDRKDGYTF; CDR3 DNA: TGCAGCGTGTGGGACAGGAAGGATGGCTACACCTTC
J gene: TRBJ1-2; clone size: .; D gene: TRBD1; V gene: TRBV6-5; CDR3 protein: CASSERGDREDYGYTF; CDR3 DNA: TGTGCCAGCAGTGAGAGAGGCGACAGGGAGGACTATGGCTACACCTTC
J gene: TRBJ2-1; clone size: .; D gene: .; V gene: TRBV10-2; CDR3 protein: CASSENGNSYEQFF; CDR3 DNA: TGCGCCAGCAGTGAGAACGGGAATTCCTACGAGCAGTTCTTC
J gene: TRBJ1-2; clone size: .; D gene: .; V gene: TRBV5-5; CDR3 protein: CASSTAGLGGYTF; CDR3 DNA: TGTGCCAGCAGCACGGCAGGGTTAGGTGGCTACACCTTC
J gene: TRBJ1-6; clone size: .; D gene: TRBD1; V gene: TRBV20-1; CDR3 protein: CSAETGQGSPLHF; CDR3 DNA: TGCAGTGCTGAAACGGGACAGGGGTCACCCCTCCACTTT
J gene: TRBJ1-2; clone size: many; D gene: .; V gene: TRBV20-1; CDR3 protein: CSARLHSYYGYTF; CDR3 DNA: TGCAGTGCTAGGCTGCACAGCTACTATGGCTACACCTTC
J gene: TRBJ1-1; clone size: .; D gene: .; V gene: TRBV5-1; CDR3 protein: CANSPSGGLNTEAFF; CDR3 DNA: TGCGCCAACAGCCCTAGCGGGGGCTTGAACACTGAAGCTTTCTTT
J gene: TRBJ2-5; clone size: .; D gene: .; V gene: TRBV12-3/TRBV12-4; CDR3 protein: CASNPDGGTQYF; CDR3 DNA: TGTGCCAGCAACCCTGACGGCGGGACCCAGTACTTC
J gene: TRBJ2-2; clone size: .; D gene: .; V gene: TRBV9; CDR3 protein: CASSYGGTANTGELFF; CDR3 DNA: TGTGCCAGCAGTTATGGGGGGACGGCGAACACCGGGGAGCTGTTTTTT
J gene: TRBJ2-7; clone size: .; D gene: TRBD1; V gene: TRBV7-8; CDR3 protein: CASSLGVVWGQPYEQYF; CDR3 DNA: TGTGCCAGCAGCTTAGGAGTTGTGTGGGGACAGCCCTACGAGCAGTACTTC
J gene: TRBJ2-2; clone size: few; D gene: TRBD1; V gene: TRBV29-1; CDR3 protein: CSVAGTGVAMSTGELFF; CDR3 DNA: TGCAGCGTGGCCGGGACAGGGGTAGCGATGAGCACCGGGGAGCTGTTTTTT
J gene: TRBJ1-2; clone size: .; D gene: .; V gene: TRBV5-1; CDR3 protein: CASSLAPGPMLYGYTF; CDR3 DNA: TGCGCCAGCAGCTTGGCTCCGGGACCCATGCTCTATGGCTACACCTTC
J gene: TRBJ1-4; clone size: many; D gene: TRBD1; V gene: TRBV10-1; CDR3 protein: CASRGSDRASTNEKLFF; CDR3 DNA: TGCGCCAGCAGAGGGTCGGACAGGGCATCCACTAATGAAAAACTGTTTTTT
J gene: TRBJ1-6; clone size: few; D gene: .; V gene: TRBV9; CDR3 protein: CASSATQGFGSPLHF; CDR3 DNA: TGTGCCAGCAGTGCCACACAGGGATTCGGTTCACCCCTCCACTTT
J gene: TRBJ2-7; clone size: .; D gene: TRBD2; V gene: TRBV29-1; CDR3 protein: CSVEGLAGESYEQYF; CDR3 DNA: TGCAGCGTTGAGGGACTAGCGGGAGAGTCCTACGAGCAGTACTTC
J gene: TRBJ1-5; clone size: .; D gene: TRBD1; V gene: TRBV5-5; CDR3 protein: CASSLTQGAQPQHF; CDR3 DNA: TGTGCCAGCAGCCTGACGCAGGGGGCTCAGCCCCAGCATTTT
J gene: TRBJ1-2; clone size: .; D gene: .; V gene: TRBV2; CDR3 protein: CASRGEMAYGYTF; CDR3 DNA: TGTGCCAGCAGGGGGGAGATGGCCTATGGCTACACCTTC
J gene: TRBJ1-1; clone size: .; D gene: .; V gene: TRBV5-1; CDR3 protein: CASSLDGSTEAFF; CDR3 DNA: TGCGCCAGCAGCTTGGATGGCAGCACTGAAGCTTTCTTT
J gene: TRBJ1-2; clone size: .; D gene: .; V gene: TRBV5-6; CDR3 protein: CASSLPTDSYGYTF; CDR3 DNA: TGTGCCAGCAGCCTCCCGACAGACTCTTATGGCTACACCTTC
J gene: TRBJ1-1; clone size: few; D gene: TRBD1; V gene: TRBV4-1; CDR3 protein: CASSPTGTGGRTEAFF; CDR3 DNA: TGCGCCAGCAGCCCAACAGGGACAGGGGGAAGGACTGAAGCTTTCTTT
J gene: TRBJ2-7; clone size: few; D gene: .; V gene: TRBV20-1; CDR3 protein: CSASNWHDYEQYF; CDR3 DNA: TGCAGTGCTAGTAACTGGCACGACTACGAGCAGTACTTC
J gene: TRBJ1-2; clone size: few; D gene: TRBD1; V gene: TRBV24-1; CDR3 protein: CATSPRTGIYGYTF; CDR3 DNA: TGTGCCACCAGTCCCCGGACAGGGATCTATGGCTACACCTTC
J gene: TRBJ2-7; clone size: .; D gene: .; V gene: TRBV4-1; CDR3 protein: CASSQGLGRTYSYEQYF; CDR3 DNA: TGCGCCAGCAGCCAAGGTCTTGGAAGGACCTATTCCTACGAGCAGTACTTC
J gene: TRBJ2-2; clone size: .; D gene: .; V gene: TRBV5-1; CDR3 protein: CASSLLPNTGELFF; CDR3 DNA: TGCGCCAGCAGCTTGTTACCGAACACCGGGGAGCTGTTTTTT
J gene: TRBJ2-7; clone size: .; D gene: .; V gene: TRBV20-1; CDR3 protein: CSASRAGYSNEQYF; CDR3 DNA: TGCAGTGCTAGCCGGGCAGGGTATAGTAACGAGCAGTACTTC
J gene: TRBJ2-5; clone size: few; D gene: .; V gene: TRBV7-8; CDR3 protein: CASTRREGETQYF; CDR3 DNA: TGTGCCAGCACTAGAAGGGAAGGGGAGACCCAGTACTTC
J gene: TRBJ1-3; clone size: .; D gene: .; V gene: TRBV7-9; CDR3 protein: CASSSLGNTIYF; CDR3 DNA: TGTGCCAGCAGTTCTCTTGGAAACACCATATATTTT
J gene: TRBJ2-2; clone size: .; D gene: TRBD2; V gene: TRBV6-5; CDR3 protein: CASSYSLSRRGGHGELFF; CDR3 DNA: TGTGCCAGCAGTTACTCCCTATCCAGGCGGGGGGGCCACGGGGAGCTGTTTTTT
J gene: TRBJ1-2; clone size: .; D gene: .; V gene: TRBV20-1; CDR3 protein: CSARTQGGYTF; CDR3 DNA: TGCAGTGCTAGAACTCAGGGTGGCTACACCTTC